Shown below are 20 T cell receptor beta chains from a single sample sequenced in a study of OX40 agonist ivuxolimab in advanced cancers. Generated by immunoSEQ multiplex PCR, the TCRdb table keeps only in-frame clones and is missing some. The sample consists of 25,000 to 35,000 clones, around 80% of them appearing once. The sample in question was CD4+ or CD8+ T cells sorted from blood, obtained in a trial of the OX40 agonist ivuxolimab. The receptors shown here come from an adult with an advanced solid tumor such as melanoma, head and neck, liver or kidney cancer.

The rearrangement links TRBV30 to TRBJ1-1; 10 bases map to TRBD1. The J segment lost 4 bases and the V segment lost 4 bases, leaving 9 bases of the junction unmatched. The CDR3 sequence is 15 residues long. Germline CDR1 is GTSNPN and CDR2 is SVGIG (reference sequence). As DNA, the CDR3 is TGTGCCTGGATACGAAGGACAGGGGGACGCACTGAAGCTTTCTTT. As protein: CAWIRRTGGRTEAFF. The variable domain in full, completed from reference TRBV30 and TRBJ1-1, reads SQTIHQWPATLVQPVGSPLSLECTVEGTSNPNLYWYRQAAGRGLQLLFYSVGIGQISSEVPQNLSASRPQDRQFILSSKKLLLSDSGFYLCAWIRRTGGRTEAFFGQGTRLTVV.

This sequence joins TRBV2 and TRBJ1-2; the match to TRBD1 covers 10 bases. The CDR3 contains 13 residues. Germline CDR1 SNHLY, CDR2 FYNNEI. V shed 3 bases and J 8 bases; nucleotides not matched to a gene: 3. CDR3 DNA sequence: TGTGCCAGCAGTGATGGGGACAGGGGAGGCTACACCTTC. It specifies CASSDGDRGGYTF.

The rearrangement uses TRBV6-5 and TRBJ1-2; TRBD1 aligns across 11 bases. Trimming took 7 bases from V and 8 from J; bases not matched to a gene: 3. The CDR3 runs 12 residues. Germline lookup yields CDR1 MNHEY and CDR2 SVGAGI. The CDR3 nucleotides read TGTGCCAGCACGGACAGGGGGCGAGGCTACACCTTC. It is translated as CASTDRGRGYTF.

This clone was observed once. V gene TRBV7-9 combines with J gene TRBJ2-5; tentatively, D is TRBD1 (7 bases). Germline lookup yields CDR1 SEHNR and CDR2 FQNEAQ (reference sequence). The CDR3 contains 16 residues. Between the trimmed V and J ends, which lost 4 bases and 1 base, there was a span of 16 bases. Here the CDR3 DNA reads TGTGCCAGCAGCTCCCAGTGGAGGGGGCCCCAAGAGACCCAGTACTTC. It specifies CASSSQWRGPQETQYF.

V usage is TRBV6-6 and J usage is TRBJ2-2, with a possible D match to TRBD1 (6 bases). The germline gives CDR1 MNHNY, CDR2 SVGAGI (reference sequence). Trimming removed 5 bases at V and 1 base at J, with 11 bases between. The CDR3 spans 15 residues. CDR3 nucleotides: TGTGCCAGCAGTAACAGGGCAGTGAACACCGGGGAGCTGTTTTTT. Encoded protein: CASSNRAVNTGELFF.

This clone has just a few counts. The J gene is TRBJ2-3, the V gene TRBV11-1, with D perhaps given as TRBD1 or TRBD2 (5 bases each). The V and J ends lost 2 bases and 5 bases respectively, with 8 bases between them. From germline, CDR1 is SGHAT and CDR2 FQDESV (reference sequence). The CDR3 extends over 13 amino acids. The CDR3 here is CASSLWDVDTQYF. CDR3 DNA: TGTGCCAGCAGCTTATGGGACGTAGATACGCAGTATTTT. Using reference TRBV11-1 and TRBJ2-3 for the parts outside the CDR3, the full variable domain is EAEVAQSPRYKITEKSQAVAFWCDPISGHATLYWYRQILGQGPELLVQFQDESVVDDSQLPKDRFSAERLKGVDSTLKIQPAELGDSAMYLCASSLWDVDTQYFGPGTRLTVL.

This chain links TRBV28 with TRBJ2-5; 12 bases align to TRBD2. Trimming took 5 bases from V and 3 from J; bases not matched to a gene: 4. Germline V CDR1 and CDR2: MDHEN, SYDVKM. There are 15 residues in the CDR3. CDR3: CASSRLAGVKETQYF. The CDR3 DNA is TGTGCCAGCAGTAGACTAGCGGGGGTAAAAGAGACCCAGTACTTC.

The rearrangement links TRBV6-1 to TRBJ1-6, with D perhaps matching TRBD1 (5 bases). Trimming stripped 4 bases from V and 2 bases from J, with 6 bases between. Germline lookup yields CDR1 MNHNS and CDR2 SASEGT. CDR3 length: 14 amino acids. The CDR3 sequence is CASSVGPYNSPLHF. CDR3 nucleotides: TGTGCCAGCAGTGTGGGACCCTATAATTCACCCCTCCACTTT.

The J gene is TRBJ2-2, the V gene TRBV2, with 9 bases fitting TRBD1. Germline values: CDR1 SNHLY, CDR2 FYNNEI. Unmatched junction bases numbered 7, after V lost 3 bases and J lost 5 bases. The CDR3 has 16 amino acids. CDR3 amino acids: CASSESRQGGTGELFF. The CDR3, as DNA: TGTGCCAGCAGTGAGTCGAGACAGGGGGGGACCGGGGAGCTGTTTTTT.

The genes are TRBV11-2 and TRBJ1-2; 7 bases are a match to TRBD1. The CDR3 has 13 amino acids. The trim removed 6 bases at V and 4 bases at J, leaving 5 bases unmatched. Germline CDR1 is SGHAT and CDR2 is FQNNGV. Written as DNA, the CDR3 is TGTGCCAGCAGACCGGACAGGTCCTATGGCTACACCTTC. Protein product: CASRPDRSYGYTF.

The genes are TRBV15 and TRBJ2-3; TRBD2 is a possible D gene (5 bases). The V end lost 4 bases, the J end lost 1 base, and 12 bases lay between the germline ends. Germline lookup yields CDR1 LNHNV and CDR2 YYDKDF (reference sequence). This CDR3 is 15 amino acids long. The CDR3 nucleotides read TGTGCCACCAGCATCCAGACTATTCGCACAGATACGCAGTATTTT. Translating it yields CATSIQTIRTDTQYF.

The J gene is TRBJ1-1, the V gene TRBV2; D unresolved. The CDR3 extends over 12 amino acids. V shed 6 bases and J shed 1 base, with 6 bases lying between them. From germline, CDR1 is SNHLY and CDR2 FYNNEI. The CDR3 DNA reads TGTGCCAGCAGGCCACCGAACACTGAAGCTTTCTTT. As protein: CASRPPNTEAFF.

The chain carries TRBV6-5 and TRBJ2-3, with 8 positions matching TRBD2. J gave up 2 bases and V 2 bases, and 3 bases lay outside the gene matches. The germline V gene has CDR1 MNHEY and CDR2 SVGAGI. The CDR3 has 15 residues. The CDR3 protein is CASSYERGTTDTQYF. The CDR3, as DNA: TGTGCCAGCAGTTACGAGCGGGGGACCACAGATACGCAGTATTTT.

The V and J genes are TRBV30 and TRBJ1-3; D perhaps matches TRBD1 (5 bases). V was clipped by 2 bases and J by 2 bases, with 10 bases between them. The CDR3 length is 14 residues. The germline V gene has CDR1 GTSNPN and CDR2 SVGIG (reference sequence). In nucleotides, the CDR3 is TGTGCCTGGAGTCCGGGACGAACTGGAAACACCATATATTTT. Its protein is CAWSPGRTGNTIYF.

This clone was seen once. The chain couples TRBV19 to TRBJ2-6; no reliable D call. V was shortened by 7 bases and J by 0 bases, with 7 bases between the two germline ends. Germline loops: CDR1 LNHDA, CDR2 SQIVND (reference sequence). This CDR3 has 14 amino acids. DNA of the CDR3: TGTGCCAGTACTACTGACTCTGGGGCCAACGTCCTGACTTTC. It is translated as CASTTDSGANVLTF. Full variable domain (missing parts from reference TRBV19 and TRBJ2-6): DGGITQSPKYLFRKEGQNVTLSCEQNLNHDAMYWYRQDPGQGLRLIYYSQIVNDFQKGDIAEGYSVSREKKESFPLTVTSAQKNPTAFYLCASTTDSGANVLTFGAGSRLTVL.

The chain has TRBV5-1 and TRBJ2-3; the D gene is possibly TRBD2 (5 bases). CDR3 length: 15 amino acids. V was pared by 0 bases and J by 2 bases, with 10 bases between. CDR1 and CDR2 (germline): SGHRS, YFSETQ. This CDR3 is CASSLAGKPTDTQYF. The CDR3 DNA follows: TGCGCCAGCAGCTTGGCGGGAAAACCCACAGATACGCAGTATTTT.

The rearrangement uses TRBV27 and TRBJ2-7; tentative D call: TRBD2 (7 bases). Germline CDR1 is MNHEY and CDR2 is SMNVEV (reference sequence). V gave up 0 bases and J gave up 2 bases, with 11 bases separating them. CDR3 length: 15 residues. The CDR3 is CASSLSGGQTYEQYF. The CDR3 DNA reads as TGTGCCAGCAGTTTATCCGGGGGGCAAACCTACGAGCAGTACTTC.

This chain uses TRBV11-2 with TRBJ2-5; possibly TRBD2 for D (5 bases). Trimming left V 1 base short and J 2 bases short, with 11 bases between. This CDR3 region has 15 residues. Germline V CDR1 and CDR2: SGHAT, FQNNGV. The DNA of the CDR3 is TGTGCCAGCAGCTTAGGAGCAAGCGGTCAAGAGACCCAGTACTTC. Its protein is CASSLGASGQETQYF.

This clone came up a few times. The V call is TRBV30, the J call TRBJ2-5; D remains unclear. The CDR3 totals 10 residues. Germline V CDR1 and CDR2: GTSNPN, SVGIG (reference sequence). The V end was cut by 2 bases, the J end by 4 bases, with 2 bases between. The CDR3 DNA follows: TGTGCCTGGAGTAGAGAGACCCAGTACTTC. Translated: CAWSRETQYF.

This clone was detected only a few times. The genes are TRBV2 and TRBJ2-7, with 7 nucleotides matching TRBD1. There are 13 residues in the CDR3. Germline CDR1 SNHLY, CDR2 FYNNEI. Trimming took 7 bases from V and 3 from J; bases not matched to a gene: 6. DNA for the CDR3: TGTGCCAGCAACCGCAGACAGGGCTACGAGCAGTACTTC. As protein: CASNRRQGYEQYF.